This TCR beta chain was obtained from a study of radiation and T cells in renal cell carcinoma. The CDR3 has 12 residues. Germline lookup yields CDR1 SGDLS and CDR2 YYNGEE. With 9 bases removed from V and 0 bases from J, the gap between germline ends came to 8 bases. A remark on this clone: The antigen remains unidentified.

Sequencing used immunoSEQ multiplex PCR; TCRdb keeps in-frame clones, though not all of them. The sample holds under 100,000 clones; roughly 84% are singletons and the top ten take more than 7%. Time point of the sample: blood 4 weeks post-SBRT, at nephrectomy. Treatment defined: 15 Gy SBRT to primary tumor, nephrectomy 4 weeks later. Findings and caveats of the study: No pretreatment tumor biopsies were available for baseline clonotypes. In blood, top tumor clones expanded by 2 weeks, shrinking by 4.

The sample was blood, taken from a patient whose treatment included radiotherapy and nephrectomy. This sequence was found in a man aged 60-69 years with renal cell carcinoma. V is TRBV9 and J is TRBJ2-3; D not resolved. The CDR3 sequence: CATTESTDTQYF. As DNA, the CDR3 is TGTGCCACCACGGAGAGCACAGATACGCAGTATTTT.